The 28 T cell receptor beta chains reported below all come from one sample, sequenced in a study of technical replicates of blood from a handful of donors. Profiled with immunoSEQ multiplex PCR; TCRdb holds only in-frame clones, not every one. The sample consists of around 93,000 clones, just under 95% of them appearing once. The sample taken for sequencing was T cells isolated from PBMCs. The receptor set was obtained from a human donor in good health.

The V gene is TRBV29-1, the J gene TRBJ2-7; D gene unclear. The CDR3 sequence is 13 residues long. Germline CDR1 reads SQVTM; CDR2 reads ANQGSEA. The germline V and J ends were trimmed by 3 bases and 2 bases, with 11 bases remaining between them. The CDR3 DNA sequence: TGCAGCGTTGAGCCGACAAATACCTACGAGCAGTACTTC. It translates to CSVEPTNTYEQYF.

V is TRBV28 and J is TRBJ2-4, with D perhaps TRBD1 (7 bases). From germline, CDR1 is MDHEN and CDR2 SYDVKM. This CDR3 comprises 14 residues. Deletions cut 5 bases from V and 13 bases from J, with 21 bases between. The CDR3 sequence: CASSRTVDRAGQYF. The CDR3 DNA reads as TGTGCCAGCAGTCGAACCGTAGACAGGGCGGGACAGTACTTC.

The chain links TRBV7-3 to TRBJ2-2, with TRBD2 matching over 12 bases. The germline V gene encodes CDR1 SGHTA and CDR2 FQGTGA. This CDR3 region has 15 residues. V lost 4 bases and J lost 7; bases outside the gene matches: 4. CDR3 nucleotide sequence: TGTGCCAGCAGCTACTCACTAGCGGGAGGCGGGGAGCTGTTTTTT. As protein: CASSYSLAGGGELFF.

The rearrangement uses TRBV6-6 and TRBJ1-1; D not certain. This CDR3 spans 15 amino acids. V lost 0 bases, J lost 0 bases, and 8 bases lay in between. Germline assignment: CDR1 MNHNY and CDR2 SVGAGI (reference sequence). CDR3 bases: TGTGCCAGCAGTTACTCGCCAGAAGTGAACACTGAAGCTTTCTTT. Translated: CASSYSPEVNTEAFF.

V is TRBV2 and J is TRBJ2-3; TRBD2 matches 11 bases. Germline V gene lookup returns CDR1 SNHLY and CDR2 FYNNEI. This CDR3 comprises 15 residues. V lost 7 bases, J lost 0 bases, and 3 bases stayed unmatched. The CDR3 spells CASKGLAVSTDTQYF. The CDR3 region has the DNA TGTGCCAGCAAGGGACTAGCGGTTAGCACAGATACGCAGTATTTT.

This rearrangement joins TRBV28 to TRBJ2-3; a possible D gene is TRBD1 (6 bases). V was trimmed by 6 bases and J by 2 bases, leaving 15 bases between them. This CDR3 region has 15 residues. From germline, CDR1 is MDHEN and CDR2 SYDVKM. The CDR3 reads CASRGARLLTDTQYF. The CDR3, as DNA: TGTGCCAGCAGGGGGGCTCGGCTCCTCACAGATACGCAGTATTTT.

This clone showed up just once. The chain links TRBV4-2 to TRBJ2-3; 11 nucleotides line up with TRBD2. V lost 1 base, J lost 6 bases, and 12 bases stayed unmatched. The CDR3 runs 18 residues. CDR1 and CDR2 from the germline V gene are LGHNA and YNFKEQ. The DNA of the CDR3 is TGTGCCAGCAGCCAAGGGAATTACGTAGCGGGAGGGCCCGATACGCAGTATTTT. Amino acid sequence: CASSQGNYVAGGPDTQYF.

V and J are TRBV5-6 and TRBJ2-1; 10 bases are shared with TRBD2. Germline V gene sequence: CDR1 SGHDT, CDR2 YYEEEE. This CDR3 has 14 amino acids. Trimming at V came to 2 bases and at J to 9 bases, leaving 5 bases not matched to a gene. CDR3 sequence: CASSFSGRLSEQFF. CDR3 nucleotide sequence: TGTGCCAGCAGCTTTAGCGGGAGGTTATCTGAGCAGTTCTTC.

V is TRBV18 and J is TRBJ1-2, with a tentative D call TRBD1 (5 bases). Trimming removed 0 bases from V and 3 bases from J, with 8 bases in between. The germline gives CDR1 KGHSH, CDR2 LQKENI. CDR3 length equals 14 residues. The CDR3 sequence is CASSPPQTDYGYTF. As DNA, the CDR3 is TGTGCCAGCTCACCACCCCAGACAGACTATGGCTACACCTTC.

The rearrangement links TRBV19 to TRBJ1-4; TRBD1 matches at 8 bases. The V segment lost 5 bases and the J segment 3 bases; nucleotides outside the gene matches: 5. Germline V lookup: CDR1 LNHDA, CDR2 SQIVND (reference sequence). The CDR3 is 15 amino acids. This CDR3 reads CASSARDRSNEKLFF. CDR3 sequence (DNA): TGTGCCAGTAGTGCAAGGGACAGGTCTAATGAAAAACTGTTTTTT.

The rearrangement joins TRBV28 to TRBJ2-6; unclear D gene. Trimming removed 5 bases at V and 0 bases at J, with 11 bases between. CDR3 length equals 16 residues. Germline V gene lookup returns CDR1 MDHEN and CDR2 SYDVKM. CDR3 nucleotides: TGTGCCAGCAGTCCGATATACAGCTCTGGGGCCAACGTCCTGACTTTC. As protein: CASSPIYSSGANVLTF.

Worth noting for this clone: The junction does not match germline at one end; this may be a read error. The chain recombines TRBV9 with TRBJ2-7; maybe TRBD1 (5 bases). Germline V lookup: CDR1 SGDLS, CDR2 YYNGEE. The CDR3 consists of 12 residues. CDR3: CASSVDLGALNF. In nucleotides, the CDR3 is TGTGCCAGCAGCGTAGATTTAGGGGCTTTGAACTTC.

The CDR3 DNA reads TGTGCCAGCAGTGACCTGGGACTAGCGGGAACCTTTTCCTACAATGAGCAGTTCTTC. As protein: CASSDLGLAGTFSYNEQFF. This sequence joins TRBV6-1 and TRBJ2-1, with 13 bases fitting TRBD2. CDR1 is MNHNS, CDR2 SASEGT, per germline. V was pared by 3 bases and J by 1 base, with 9 bases of the junction left unmatched. The CDR3 length is 19 residues.

This chain connects TRBV9 to TRBJ2-5, with TRBD2 matching over 7 bases. The junction had 8 bases not matched to a gene; V was cut back by 0 bases and J by 0 bases. The CDR3 has 17 amino acids. The germline CDR1 and CDR2 sequences are SGDLS and YYNGEE. As DNA, the CDR3 is TGTGCCAGCAGCGTAGGGTGGGGACTACAGTACCAAGAGACCCAGTACTTC. Its translation is CASSVGWGLQYQETQYF.

This chain joins TRBV10-3 and TRBJ2-7; D gene uncertain. This CDR3 spans 11 amino acids. V shed 10 bases and J shed 5 bases, with 12 bases lying between them. CDR1 is ENHRY, CDR2 SYGVKD, per germline. The CDR3 reads CATLEHHEQYF. The DNA for the CDR3 is TGTGCCACCCTCGAGCACCACGAGCAGTACTTC.

The chain joins TRBV9 to TRBJ1-4, with D tentatively TRBD1 (5 bases). Trimming left V 0 bases short and J 5 bases short, with 14 bases between. The germline V gene encodes CDR1 SGDLS and CDR2 YYNGEE. The CDR3 consists of 16 residues. The CDR3 DNA reads TGTGCCAGCAGCGTAGCTACTGGGGCCCTGAATGAAAAACTGTTTTTT. Its translation: CASSVATGALNEKLFF.

The rearrangement links TRBV6-5 to TRBJ2-7, with D tentatively TRBD2 (6 bases). The length of the CDR3 is 16 residues. Trimming shortened V by 2 bases and J by 2 bases, and 16 bases separated the two germline ends. The germline CDR1 and CDR2 sequences are MNHEY and SVGAGI. In DNA form, the CDR3 reads TGTGCCAGCAGTTACGGGACCCTCGGGAGCCCCTACGAGCAGTACTTC. Its protein is CASSYGTLGSPYEQYF.

DNA for the CDR3: TGTGCCAGCAGTGACCGCAGGGGAACGGGCTATGGCTACACCTTC. Amino acids: CASSDRRGTGYGYTF. This rearrangement joins TRBV2 to TRBJ1-2; TRBD1 might be the D (6 bases). V was pared by 3 bases and J by 4 bases, with 15 bases between. Germline CDR1 is SNHLY and CDR2 is FYNNEI. The CDR3 runs 15 residues.

The V call is TRBV5-8, the J call TRBJ1-4; D is unresolved. V was clipped by 0 bases and J by 7 bases, with 13 bases between them. CDR1 and CDR2 (germline): SGHTS, YDEGEE. CDR3 length: 15 amino acids. As DNA, the CDR3 is TGTGCCAGCAGCTTGGCCCGGACTCCTTTTGAAAAACTGTTTTTT. Protein sequence: CASSLARTPFEKLFF.

This chain connects TRBV6-5 to TRBJ2-1, with 9 nucleotides matching TRBD1. CDR1 MNHEY and CDR2 SVGAGI come from the germline V gene. CDR3 length equals 12 residues. V shed 8 bases, J shed 5 bases, and the junction held 1 base outside the gene matches. The CDR3 region has the DNA TGTGCCAGCGGGACAGGGCACAATGAGCAGTTCTTC. Protein: CASGTGHNEQFF.

The CDR3 is CASSEGTSGSETDTQYF. CDR3 DNA: TGTGCCAGCAGTGAGGGGACTAGCGGGAGTGAGACAGATACGCAGTATTTT. The chain couples TRBV2 to TRBJ2-3, with TRBD2 identical over 14 bases. The V gene's germline CDR1 is SNHLY and CDR2 FYNNEI. The length of the CDR3 is 17 residues. Trimming cost V 3 bases and J 3 bases; bases outside gene matches: 5.

The V and J genes are TRBV7-6 and TRBJ2-3, with D perhaps matching TRBD2 (6 bases). Germline V gene data show CDR1 as SGHVS and CDR2 as FNYEAQ. This CDR3 spans 17 amino acids. V lost 1 base and J lost 0, with 14 bases in between. The CDR3 is CASSLVSGSPSTDTQYF. The DNA of the CDR3 is TGTGCCAGCAGCTTAGTGAGCGGGTCCCCTAGCACAGATACGCAGTATTTT.

The chain uses TRBV5-1 and TRBJ2-7; 12 bases align to TRBD2. With 4 bases clipped from V and 5 bases from J, the junction kept 7 bases outside the gene matches. This CDR3 is built from 15 residues. CDR1 and CDR2 from the germline V gene are SGHRS and YFSETQ. CDR3 region: CASSTSGRSTNEQYF. The CDR3 DNA follows: TGCGCCAGCAGCACTAGCGGGAGGAGTACAAACGAGCAGTACTTC.

This clone has just one count. This chain links TRBV28 with TRBJ2-6; D is undetermined. The V end was cut by 8 bases, the J end by 3 bases, with 11 bases between. CDR1 and CDR2 from the germline V gene are MDHEN and SYDVKM. The CDR3 consists of 14 residues. The CDR3 sequence is CASWPGGGANVLTF. The CDR3 DNA is TGTGCCAGCTGGCCCGGCGGTGGGGCCAACGTCCTGACTTTC.

The chain recombines TRBV5-6 with TRBJ1-3, with D unclear. The ends were cut back, 2 bases at V and 0 bases at J, with 9 bases in the middle. The germline V gene has CDR1 SGHDT and CDR2 YYEEEE. The CDR3 has 15 residues. The CDR3 spells CASSFSTVSGNTIYF. Here the CDR3 DNA reads TGTGCCAGCAGCTTTTCAACGGTCTCTGGAAACACCATATATTTT.

This rearrangement joins TRBV7-3 to TRBJ2-1, with 12 positions matching TRBD2. The length of the CDR3 is 15 residues. V was clipped by 5 bases and J by 6 bases; unmatched bases: 5. Germline loops: CDR1 SGHTA, CDR2 FQGTGA. The CDR3 DNA is TGTGCCAGCAGCCCCCTAGCGGGAGGGGGCAATGAGCAGTTCTTC. Translated: CASSPLAGGGNEQFF.

This clone was seen just once. V usage is TRBV5-1 and J usage is TRBJ2-7; 8 bases agree with TRBD1. CDR1 and CDR2 (germline): SGHRS, YFSETQ. The CDR3 extends over 16 amino acids. Unmatched junction bases numbered 8, after V lost 2 bases and J lost 1 base. The CDR3 region has the DNA TGCGCCAGCAGCTTAGAGACAGGGGCTGAATCCTACGAGCAGTACTTC. This gives the protein CASSLETGAESYEQYF.

The chain recombines TRBV19 with TRBJ1-2; D unclear. Germline loops: CDR1 LNHDA, CDR2 SQIVND (reference sequence). The CDR3 spans 11 residues. Trimming removed 2 bases at V and 5 bases at J, with 3 bases between. This CDR3 is CASSIQYGYTF. CDR3 DNA: TGTGCCAGTAGTATACAATATGGCTACACCTTC.